The 30 T cell receptor beta chains presented below share a single source sample, sequenced in a study of blood T cell repertoires in COVID-19 (dated by TCRdb to the early 2020s). The protocol used for the library was the immunoSEQ multiplex PCR assay. In its TCRdb copy, this immuneACCESS table keeps in-frame sequences only and misses some clones. Where compared with another copy, unresolved V genes explain less than half of these, and the others have no known cause. Across this sample there are about 210,000 clones, with around 82% seen only once. Of the sample, 2.9% falls within the top ten clones. Input material: peripheral blood. These receptors originate from a man aged 50-59 years with active or convalescent COVID-19.

The rearrangement joins TRBV2 to TRBJ2-1, with 8 bases fitting TRBD2. V trimming: 3 bases; J trimming: 1 base; junction bases outside the gene matches: 2. The CDR3 covers 15 residues. Germline V gene lookup returns CDR1 SNHLY and CDR2 FYNNEI. The CDR3 nucleotides are TGTGCCAGCAGTGAGCGGGGGGCGTCCTACAATGAGCAGTTCTTC. This translates into CASSERGASYNEQFF.

For this clone: Distinct nucleotide sequences in the sample also encode this CDR3. The V gene is TRBV15, the J gene TRBJ2-7, with TRBD2 matching 12 bases. Germline loops: CDR1 LNHNV, CDR2 YYDKDF (reference sequence). This CDR3 spans 14 amino acids. J gave up 7 bases and V 2 bases, and 3 bases lay outside the gene matches. The CDR3 here is CATSRLAGGQEQYF. CDR3 sequence (DNA): TGTGCCACCAGCAGACTAGCGGGAGGGCAGGAGCAGTACTTC.

The rearrangement uses TRBV18 and TRBJ2-1, with D possibly being TRBD2 (5 bases). This CDR3 is 16 amino acids long. Germline V gene data show CDR1 as KGHSH and CDR2 as LQKENI. V was shortened by 0 bases and J by 3 bases, with 12 bases between the two germline ends. CDR3 sequence: CASSPPAGLGYNEQFF. The DNA of the CDR3 is TGTGCCAGCTCACCACCGGCGGGCCTCGGCTACAATGAGCAGTTCTTC.

CDR3 sequence: CASRADYEQYF. In DNA form, the CDR3 reads TGTGCCAGCAGGGCTGACTACGAGCAGTACTTC. This chain joins TRBV2 and TRBJ2-7; D not resolved. Germline CDR1 reads SNHLY; CDR2 reads FYNNEI. V was trimmed by 6 bases and J by 3 bases, leaving 6 bases between them. The CDR3 is 11 amino acids.

V and J are TRBV5-1 and TRBJ1-5; D not resolved. V was shortened by 4 bases and J by 2 bases, with 13 bases between the two germline ends. CDR3 length: 15 residues. Germline lookup yields CDR1 SGHRS and CDR2 YFSETQ. This CDR3 reads CASSKASGGNQPQHF. Here the CDR3 DNA reads TGCGCCAGCAGCAAAGCATCGGGTGGCAATCAGCCCCAGCATTTT.

This clone was picked up one time. The J gene is TRBJ1-2, the V gene TRBV27, with D possibly matching TRBD1 (5 bases). Germline V lookup: CDR1 MNHEY, CDR2 SMNVEV (reference sequence). CDR3 length: 14 amino acids. Trimming removed 8 bases from V and 0 bases from J, with 13 bases in between. The CDR3 is CASATGAPNYGYTF. The DNA of the CDR3 is TGTGCCAGCGCTACAGGCGCCCCTAACTATGGCTACACCTTC.

The chain recombines TRBV2 with TRBJ2-7; possibly TRBD2 for D (5 bases). CDR1 is SNHLY and CDR2 is FYNNEI in the germline V gene. The V end was cut by 8 bases, the J end by 3 bases, with 14 bases between. The CDR3 length is 13 residues. CDR3 nucleotides: TGTGCCAGCGGCCAGGCTGGGAGCTACGAGCAGTACTTC. This translates into CASGQAGSYEQYF.

The chain employs TRBV6-5 and TRBJ1-6; 9 nucleotides align to TRBD1. The CDR3 covers 15 residues. V shed 6 bases and J 6 bases; nucleotides not matched to a gene: 6. Germline V gene data show CDR1 as MNHEY and CDR2 as SVGAGI. CDR3 region: CASRDRGVFNSPLHF. The DNA for the CDR3 is TGTGCCAGCAGGGACAGGGGAGTGTTTAATTCACCCCTCCACTTT.

A single count supports this clone. DNA of the CDR3: TGCGCCAGCAGTGGTCTAGCGGGACGAGGAGATACGCAGTATTTT. Translation gives CASSGLAGRGDTQYF. The chain uses TRBV10-1 and TRBJ2-3, with 9 bases lining up with TRBD2. This CDR3 contains 15 residues. Looked up from germline, CDR1 is WNHNN and CDR2 is SYGVQD (reference sequence). The J segment lost 5 bases and the V segment lost 4 bases, leaving 7 bases of the junction unmatched.

The chain recombines TRBV6-2 or TRBV6-3 with TRBJ1-1; D is unclear. The CDR3 is 15 residues long. Trimming took off 0 bases at V and 0 bases at J, with 8 bases between the two ends. CDR1 is MNHEY, CDR2 SVGEGT, per germline. The DNA of the CDR3 is TGTGCCAGCAGTTACTCGCAGGCGATGAACACTGAAGCTTTCTTT. It codes for CASSYSQAMNTEAFF.

The V gene is TRBV28, the J gene TRBJ1-4; TRBD1 might be the D (6 bases). Germline loops: CDR1 MDHEN, CDR2 SYDVKM. Trimming removed 11 bases from V and 8 bases from J, with 18 bases in between. The CDR3 runs to 13 residues. The CDR3 bases are TGTGCCTCCTGGGGGCCAGTAGAGGAAAAACTGTTTTTT. It is translated as CASWGPVEEKLFF.

A single count supports this clone. The V gene is TRBV5-4, the J gene TRBJ2-5; tentatively, D is TRBD2 (6 bases). The germline V gene has CDR1 SGHNT and CDR2 YYREEE (reference sequence). The CDR3 totals 18 residues. V gave up 7 bases and J gave up 6 bases, with 31 bases separating them. The CDR3 loop is CASSVGTSSSRGRKTQYF. The CDR3 DNA is TGTGCCAGCTCCGTTGGAACTAGCTCGTCGAGGGGTCGAAAGACCCAGTACTTC.

The J gene is TRBJ2-1, the V gene TRBV5-6; 7 bases agree with TRBD1. Trimming took 3 bases from V and 6 from J; bases not matched to a gene: 6. The length of the CDR3 is 14 residues. Germline CDR1 is SGHDT and CDR2 is YYEEEE. The CDR3 reads CASSSLDRPNEQFF. The CDR3 DNA reads as TGTGCCAGCAGCTCCTTGGACAGGCCCAATGAGCAGTTCTTC.

CDR3 amino acids: CASSPRSGVSEKLFF. DNA of the CDR3: TGTGCCAGCAGCCCTCGTTCGGGGGTTAGTGAAAAACTGTTTTTT. The gene calls are TRBV3-1 (or the pseudogene TRBV3-2) and TRBJ1-4, with D maybe TRBD1 (5 bases). Trimming took off 4 bases at V and 7 bases at J, with 16 bases between the two ends. The CDR3 extends over 15 amino acids. Germline CDR1 and CDR2: LGHDT and YNNKEL (reference sequence).

The V gene is TRBV3-1 (or the pseudogene TRBV3-2), the J gene TRBJ2-3; D is ambiguous. V lost 4 bases, J lost 6 bases, and 8 bases lay in between. This CDR3 comprises 12 residues. Germline-derived CDR1 and CDR2 are LGHDT and YNNKEL (reference sequence). The CDR3 region is CASSLLRDTQYF. The CDR3, as DNA: TGTGCCAGCAGCCTGCTCAGGGATACGCAGTATTTT.

The V call is TRBV6-6, the J call TRBJ1-6; 7 bases align to TRBD1. The CDR3 spans 14 residues. Germline V gene data show CDR1 as MNHNY and CDR2 as SVGAGI (reference sequence). Trimming at V came to 8 bases and at J to 9 bases, leaving 10 bases not matched to a gene. CDR3 in DNA: TGTGCCAGCGTGACGACAGGGCCCAGTTCACCCCTCCACTTT. It encodes CASVTTGPSSPLHF.

The V gene is TRBV19, the J gene TRBJ2-1; 9 bases align to TRBD1. Germline V gene lookup returns CDR1 LNHDA and CDR2 SQIVND (reference sequence). With V trimmed by 7 bases and J by 9 bases, 19 bases remained unmatched. This CDR3 comprises 17 residues. CDR3 in amino acids: CASTNRAGQGGSSEQFF. CDR3 DNA: TGTGCCAGTACCAATAGGGCGGGACAGGGTGGTAGTAGTGAGCAGTTCTTC. Full variable domain (missing parts from reference TRBV19 and TRBJ2-1): DGGITQSPKYLFRKEGQNVTLSCEQNLNHDAMYWYRQDPGQGLRLIYYSQIVNDFQKGDIAEGYSVSREKKESFPLTVTSAQKNPTAFYLCASTNRAGQGGSSEQFFGPGTRLTVL.

The chain employs TRBV7-9 and TRBJ1-4, with D uncertain. Germline V gene data show CDR1 as SEHNR and CDR2 as FQNEAQ (reference sequence). This CDR3 contains 16 residues. V lost 3 bases, J lost 7 bases, and 18 bases lay in between. CDR3 protein: CASSLVVGFSGEKLFF. The CDR3 DNA reads TGTGCCAGCAGCTTGGTCGTCGGATTCTCGGGTGAAAAACTGTTTTTT.

The chain links TRBV7-3 to TRBJ1-2; TRBD1 matches at 8 bases. V lost 5 bases, J lost 5 bases, and 10 bases stayed unmatched. The germline CDR1 and CDR2 sequences are SGHTA and FQGTGA. The CDR3 runs 15 residues. CDR3: CASSGRTGQEYGYTF. Written as DNA, the CDR3 is TGTGCCAGCAGCGGGAGGACAGGGCAGGAATATGGCTACACCTTC.

This chain joins TRBV6-1 and TRBJ2-5, with TRBD1 matching over 7 bases. The CDR3 spans 16 residues. In germline, CDR1 is MNHNS, CDR2 SASEGT. V was pared by 4 bases and J by 2 bases, with 10 bases of the junction left unmatched. CDR3 coding DNA: TGTGCCAGCAGTGGGGGACAGTCTTACCCGCAAGAGACCCAGTACTTC. It yields the protein CASSGGQSYPQETQYF.

V is TRBV7-2 and J is TRBJ2-1; tentatively, D is TRBD1 (6 bases). CDR3 size: 15 residues. Germline V gene sequence: CDR1 SGHTA, CDR2 FQGNSA. V lost 4 bases, J lost 6 bases, and 16 bases lay in between. This CDR3 reads CASSSGHHRGNEQFF. The CDR3 coding sequence is TGTGCCAGCAGCTCGGGACACCATAGGGGCAATGAGCAGTTCTTC.

This chain joins TRBV5-6 and TRBJ1-6; the match to TRBD1 covers 8 bases. This CDR3 comprises 16 residues. V was pared by 4 bases and J by 7 bases, with 10 bases of the junction left unmatched. Per the germline V gene, CDR1 is SGHDT and CDR2 is YYEEEE. In nucleotides, the CDR3 is TGTGCCAGCAGCCCGTCCTCGGGACAGGTGAATTCACCCCTCCACTTT. It yields the protein CASSPSSGQVNSPLHF.

V gene TRBV30 combines with J gene TRBJ2-7; the match to TRBD2 covers 8 bases. V was pared by 7 bases and J by 3 bases, with 8 bases of the junction left unmatched. The CDR3 consists of 13 residues. CDR1 is GTSNPN, CDR2 SVGIG, per germline (reference sequence). The CDR3 sequence is CASQREFRYEQYF. The DNA for the CDR3 is TGTGCCTCCCAGCGGGAGTTCCGCTACGAGCAGTACTTC.

This sequence joins TRBV5-1 and TRBJ2-3, with 13 bases fitting TRBD2. CDR1 is SGHRS, CDR2 YFSETQ, per germline. Germline trimming cut 3 bases from V and 2 bases from J; bases unmatched to any gene: 12. The CDR3 has 19 residues. CDR3 protein: CASSSRTSGGATFTDTQYF. The DNA of the CDR3 is TGCGCCAGCAGCTCCAGGACTAGCGGGGGCGCGACCTTCACAGATACGCAGTATTTT. The entire variable domain, with the rest obtained from reference TRBV5-1 and TRBJ2-3, is as follows: KAGVTQTPRYLIKTRGQQVTLSCSPISGHRSVSWYQQTPGQGLQFLFEYFSETQRNKGNFPGRFSGRQFSNSRSEMNVSTLELGDSALYLCASSSRTSGGATFTDTQYFGPGTRLTVL.

The rearrangement joins TRBV28 to TRBJ2-1; D perhaps matches TRBD1 (6 bases). The CDR3 is 13 residues long. Germline V lookup: CDR1 MDHEN, CDR2 SYDVKM. The V gene lost 2 bases and the J gene lost 6 bases, with 8 bases spanning the gap. CDR3 bases: TGTGCCAGCAGTTTAGGACAGACCAATGAGCAGTTCTTC. It encodes CASSLGQTNEQFF.

The chain couples TRBV11-3 to TRBJ2-5; D not resolved. The CDR3 consists of 14 residues. In germline, CDR1 is SGHNT, CDR2 YENEEA. V was clipped by 1 base and J by 2 bases, with 8 bases between them. In nucleotides, the CDR3 is TGTGCCAGCAGCTTAGGGCTAGAACAAGAGACCCAGTACTTC. Translation: CASSLGLEQETQYF.

The genes are TRBV5-1 and TRBJ2-1, with TRBD2 matching over 10 bases. Germline V lookup: CDR1 SGHRS, CDR2 YFSETQ. The CDR3 spans 17 residues. With 0 bases clipped from V and 2 bases from J, the junction kept 5 bases outside the gene matches. The CDR3 sequence is CASSLAGGTSAYNEQFF. In nucleotides, the CDR3 is TGCGCCAGCAGCTTGGCCGGGGGGACTAGCGCCTACAATGAGCAGTTCTTC.

The chain carries TRBV5-3 and TRBJ1-4; tentative D call: TRBD1 (5 bases). TRBV5-3 counts as an open reading frame of uncertain function. The CDR3 totals 11 residues. V dropped 8 bases and J dropped 8 bases, with 10 bases sitting between them. CDR3 bases: TGTGCCAGGGGGCGTTGGGAAAAACTGTTTTTT. Protein: CARGRWEKLFF.

The rearrangement joins TRBV18 to TRBJ1-5; TRBD1 is a possible D gene (6 bases). Trimming removed 2 bases at V and 5 bases at J, with 13 bases between. CDR3 length equals 15 residues. Germline CDR1 and CDR2: KGHSH and LQKENI. CDR3 bases: TGTGCCAGCTCACCAACGAAGGGGGTGGATCAGCCCCAGCATTTT. Protein product: CASSPTKGVDQPQHF.

The chain combines TRBV5-1 with TRBJ1-6; D may be TRBD1 (6 bases). Trimming cost V 0 bases and J 7 bases, with 8 bases left between them. Germline CDR1 and CDR2: SGHRS and YFSETQ. The CDR3 length is 14 residues. The DNA of the CDR3 is TGCGCCAGCAGCTTGGTTCAGGGGAATTCACCCCTCCACTTT. This gives the protein CASSLVQGNSPLHF.